This T cell receptor beta chain was found in a study of OX40 agonist ivuxolimab in advanced cancers. Trimming pared 3 bases from V and 3 bases from J, leaving 8 bases between. Germline-derived CDR1 and CDR2 are SGHVS and FQNEAQ. This CDR3 contains 13 residues. On this clone itself: The antigen is undetermined.

Findings of the study overall: The expanded peripheral T cells' antigen specificity was not determined. Circulating CD4+ and CD8+ T cells showed clonal expansion by week 6 at 0.1 to 3.0 mg/kg.

Generated by immunoSEQ multiplex PCR, the TCRdb table keeps only in-frame clones and is missing some. Here the sample spans roughly 60,000 clones, around 85% being singletons. The sequences come from CD4+ or CD8+ T cells sorted from blood, collected in a trial of the OX40 agonist ivuxolimab. The chain links TRBV7-8 to TRBJ1-1; D uncertain. This TCR was sampled from an adult with an advanced solid tumor such as melanoma, head and neck, liver or kidney cancer. CDR3 in amino acids: CASSFSTDTEAFF. CDR3 nucleotide sequence: TGTGCCAGCAGCTTTTCGACGGACACTGAAGCTTTCTTT.